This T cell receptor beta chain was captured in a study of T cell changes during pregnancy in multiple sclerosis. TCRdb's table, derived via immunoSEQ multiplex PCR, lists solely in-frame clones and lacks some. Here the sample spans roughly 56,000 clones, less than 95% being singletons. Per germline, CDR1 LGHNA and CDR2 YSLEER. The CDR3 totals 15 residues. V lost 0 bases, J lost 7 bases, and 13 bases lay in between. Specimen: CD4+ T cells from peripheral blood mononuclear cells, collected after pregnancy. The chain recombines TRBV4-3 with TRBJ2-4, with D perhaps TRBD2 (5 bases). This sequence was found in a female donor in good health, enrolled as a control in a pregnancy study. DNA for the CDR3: TGCGCCAGCAGCCAAGAAACGGGGTCTGGGAACATTCAGTACTTC. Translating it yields CASSQETGSGNIQYF.